A selection of T cell receptor beta chains follows, all from one sample in a study of blood T cell repertoires in COVID-19. The data were produced by immunoSEQ multiplex PCR, yet TCRdb's version contains in-frame clones alone and is incomplete. The sample has about 180,000 clones, roughly four fifths seen once. The sequenced sample consisted of peripheral blood. Source of these receptors: a human donor in a cohort sampled during active COVID-19. The CDR3 runs from the conserved cysteine through the conserved F or W. The order of the fields is clone size, D gene, J gene, V gene, CDR3 DNA, CDR3 protein. D genes are given only for firm matches. The size field is filled for only some rows; it gives once, few, many or a size class.

>NA|NA|TRBJ1-6|TRBV25-1
TGTGCCAGCGGAGGGTATAATTCACCCCTCCACTTT
CASGGYNSPLHF
>NA|TRBD1|TRBJ2-7|TRBV28
TGTGCCAGCAGTTTAGGCCAAGGACAGGCTGTCTACGAGCAGTACTTC
CASSLGQGQAVYEQYF
>NA|TRBD1|TRBJ2-7|TRBV7-9
TGTGCCAGCAGCCCGCGGGACAGGGGAATCTACGAGCAGTACTTC
CASSPRDRGIYEQYF
>NA|NA|TRBJ2-7|TRBV12-2
TGTGCAAGTCGCTTAGAACGGGAGGGCTACGAGCAGTACTTC
CASRLEREGYEQYF
>NA|TRBD1|TRBJ2-7|TRBV7-9
TGTGCCAGCAGCCACCGGGACAGGAGCTACGAGCAGTACTTC
CASSHRDRSYEQYF
>NA|NA|TRBJ2-2|TRBV13
TGTGCCAGCGGCCGAAGCAGGGCAGGCACCGGGGAGCTGTTTTTT
CASGRSRAGTGELFF
>NA|NA|TRBJ2-7|TRBV7-2
TGTGCCAGCAGCTTAGCGGCTAGCAACGAGCAGTACTTC
CASSLAASNEQYF
>NA|NA|TRBJ2-7|TRBV7-8
TGTGCCAGCACCCTAGAGACAGGATCCTCCTACGAGCAGTACTTC
CASTLETGSSYEQYF
>NA|NA|TRBJ1-5|TRBV3-1/TRBV3-2
TGTGCCAGCAGCCAAGGAGGAGGAAATCAGCCCCAGCATTTT
CASSQGGGNQPQHF
>NA|TRBD1|TRBJ1-2|TRBV10-2
TGCGCCAGCAGTCAGGGGGCGGGCTATGGCTACACCTTC
CASSQGAGYGYTF
>NA|TRBD2|TRBJ2-7|TRBV3-1/TRBV3-2
TGTGCCAGCAGCCAAGGCTCTAGCGGGAGCGAGCAGTACTTC
CASSQGSSGSEQYF
>NA|TRBD1|TRBJ2-7|TRBV6-5
TGTGCCAGCAGGACAGGGGTATACGAGCAGTACTTC
CASRTGVYEQYF
>NA|TRBD1|TRBJ1-2|TRBV29-1
TGCAGCGTTGAGGACAGGGGATGGGGAGGCTACACCTTC
CSVEDRGWGGYTF
>NA|NA|TRBJ1-4|TRBV6-6
TGTGCCAGCAGCTACCGGGACACAGGAAATGAAAAACTGTTTTTT
CASSYRDTGNEKLFF
>NA|TRBD1|TRBJ1-3|TRBV28
TGTGCCAGCAGCCCTACTCCAGGGGGCCCTGGAAACACCATATATTTT
CASSPTPGGPGNTIYF
>NA|TRBD1|TRBJ1-2|TRBV10-3
TGTGCCATCAGTGAGACGGACAGGGATGCTGATGGCTACACCTTC
CAISETDRDADGYTF
>NA|NA|TRBJ2-7|TRBV18
TGTGCCAGCTCCCCATACAGGGACTACGAGCAGTACTTC
CASSPYRDYEQYF
>once|NA|TRBJ1-3|TRBV3-1/TRBV3-2
TGTGCCAGCAGCACGGACAAGTCCGGAAACACCATATATTTT
CASSTDKSGNTIYF
>NA|TRBD2|TRBJ2-7|TRBV7-9
TGTGCCAGCAGCGCGCGGGAGGGCCGTTACGAGCAGTACTTC
CASSAREGRYEQYF
>NA|NA|TRBJ1-1|TRBV6-5
TGTGCCAGCAGTCGCATGACACCCAACACTGAAGCTTTCTTT
CASSRMTPNTEAFF
>NA|NA|TRBJ2-6|TRBV27
TGTGCCAGCAGTGCTGCCGGTATTGGGGCCAACGTCCTGACTTTC
CASSAAGIGANVLTF
>NA|NA|TRBJ1-2|TRBV2
TGTGCCAGCAGGGACAGTCCCTCCAATGGCTACACCTTC
CASRDSPSNGYTF
>NA|TRBD2|TRBJ2-7|TRBV7-2
TGTGCCAGCAGCCCTCCTGGGGGGGAGGAGCAGTACTTC
CASSPPGGEEQYF
>NA|NA|TRBJ2-5|TRBV6-5
TGTGCCAGCAGTTCGAGGCGTTGGGAGACCCAGTACTTC
CASSSRRWETQYF
>once|TRBD2|TRBJ2-1|TRBV3-1/TRBV3-2
TGTGCCAGCAGCCAAGTCTTAGCGGGGGGGTCTCGGAATGAGCAGTTCTTC
CASSQVLAGGSRNEQFF
>NA|TRBD2|TRBJ2-3|TRBV4-2
TGTGCCAGCAGCCCGAGTGGACTAGCGGGGGGTGCGCAGTATTTT
CASSPSGLAGGAQYF
>once|TRBD2|TRBJ2-3|TRBV19
TGTGCCAGTAAAGGCGGGGGTACTAGCACAGATACGCAGTATTTT
CASKGGGTSTDTQYF
>NA|TRBD2|TRBJ2-5|TRBV19
TGTGCCAGTAGTATCGGCGGACTAGCGGGAGGAAGGCAGTACTTC
CASSIGGLAGGRQYF
>NA|TRBD1|TRBJ1-2|TRBV7-2
TGTGCCAGCAGCTTACGGAGACAGGGCTACTATGGCTACACCTTC
CASSLRRQGYYGYTF
>NA|TRBD2|TRBJ2-1|TRBV2
TGTGCCAGCCGTAGCGGGAGCTCCTACAATGAGCAGTTCTTC
CASRSGSSYNEQFF
>NA|TRBD1|TRBJ1-5|TRBV27
TGTGCCAGCAGTAGGGGGCGAGAGGGCAATCAGCCCCAGCATTTT
CASSRGREGNQPQHF